This is a list of T cell receptor beta chains from one sample in a study of OX40 agonist ivuxolimab in advanced cancers. TCRdb keeps only in-frame clones here, not all; method: immunoSEQ multiplex PCR. Among tens of thousands of clones, approximately 91% were seen once, and the ten largest hold around a quarter. The material sequenced was CD4+ or CD8+ T cells sorted from blood, taken in a trial of the OX40 agonist ivuxolimab. These TCRs come from an adult with an advanced solid tumor such as melanoma, head and neck, liver or kidney cancer. CDR3s leave out the opening cysteine and the closing phenylalanine or tryptophan.

v_call,cdr3_aa
TRBV7-6,ASSLQGRADTQY
TRBV4-2,ASSQDSGTGGELF
TRBV14,ASSRFSTDTQY
TRBV29-1,SVEEEAGNEQY
TRBV10-3,AISEGGGQDTQY
TRBV14,ASSQDGREAETGELF
TRBV9,ASSVGQTYNSPLH
TRBV7-6,ASSYGLAGAGSTDTQY
TRBV28,ASRSTGGWTGELF
TRBV10-3,AISESLRQMNTEAF
TRBV21-1,ASSKLASGSYEQY
TRBV5-6,ASSDRRTPEAF
TRBV5-1,ASSLGVDWYNEQF
TRBV9,ASSVVPTATYEQY
TRBV15,ATSREIAGYNEQF